A selection of T cell receptor beta chains follows, all from one sample in a study of T cell responses to AZD1222 COVID-19 vaccine. TCRdb's table, derived via immunoSEQ multiplex PCR, lists solely in-frame clones and lacks some. The sample gives around 83,000 clones, 92% of which show up once; about 5% is in the top ten. The sample was peripheral blood, taken on day 0 of AZD1222 vaccination. Receptors were obtained from an adult in good health. Both conserved end residues are part of each CDR3. The D gene is left open where the match is weak.

J gene: TRBJ2-3
V gene: TRBV9
D gene: TRBD2
CDR3 protein: CASSVASGISTDTQYF

J gene: TRBJ1-2
V gene: TRBV5-1
D gene: TRBD1
CDR3 protein: CASSLSGQAQKNYGYTF

J gene: TRBJ2-7
V gene: TRBV19
D gene: .
CDR3 protein: CASSLAQGNSYEQYF

J gene: TRBJ2-7
V gene: TRBV7-9
D gene: .
CDR3 protein: CASTGEAYEQYF

J gene: TRBJ2-4
V gene: TRBV28
D gene: .
CDR3 protein: CASIPGTATNIQYF

J gene: TRBJ1-1
V gene: TRBV5-1
D gene: .
CDR3 protein: CASSFEIMGSGAFF

J gene: TRBJ2-1
V gene: TRBV9
D gene: .
CDR3 protein: CASSVELGDEQFF

J gene: TRBJ2-5
V gene: TRBV11-3
D gene: TRBD2
CDR3 protein: CASSPRTSSETQYF

J gene: TRBJ2-7
V gene: TRBV5-1
D gene: .
CDR3 protein: CASSTQGSEQYF

J gene: TRBJ2-5
V gene: TRBV7-6
D gene: .
CDR3 protein: CASSLNYGEETQYF

J gene: TRBJ2-3
V gene: TRBV19
D gene: .
CDR3 protein: CASALVGSSTDTQYF

J gene: TRBJ2-7
V gene: TRBV6-2/TRBV6-3
D gene: TRBD1
CDR3 protein: CASSTQQGVREQYF

J gene: TRBJ2-1
V gene: TRBV2
D gene: .
CDR3 protein: CASSPRYNEQFF

J gene: TRBJ1-5
V gene: TRBV7-2
D gene: .
CDR3 protein: CASTQTPGQPQHF

J gene: TRBJ1-2
V gene: TRBV6-5
D gene: TRBD1
CDR3 protein: CASRRNGQAQDGYTF

J gene: TRBJ1-6
V gene: TRBV19
D gene: .
CDR3 protein: CASSINTWDSPLHF

J gene: TRBJ1-4
V gene: TRBV19
D gene: .
CDR3 protein: CASSMSVREKLFF

J gene: TRBJ2-7
V gene: TRBV9
D gene: TRBD2
CDR3 protein: CASSGRTSGSYEQYF

J gene: TRBJ2-7
V gene: TRBV5-1
D gene: TRBD1
CDR3 protein: CASRGTASYEQYF

J gene: TRBJ2-1
V gene: TRBV4-3
D gene: .
CDR3 protein: CASSQDKFYNEQFF

J gene: TRBJ1-5
V gene: TRBV29-1
D gene: .
CDR3 protein: CSVQKDSNQPQHF

J gene: TRBJ1-1
V gene: TRBV27
D gene: .
CDR3 protein: CASSLQVLTEAFF

J gene: TRBJ1-2
V gene: TRBV5-5
D gene: .
CDR3 protein: CASNPGATNYGYTF

J gene: TRBJ1-4
V gene: TRBV5-1
D gene: TRBD1
CDR3 protein: CASRGDRGIMATNEKLFF

J gene: TRBJ1-5
V gene: TRBV2
D gene: TRBD1
CDR3 protein: CASSATGKNQPQHF

J gene: TRBJ1-2
V gene: TRBV7-2
D gene: .
CDR3 protein: CASSPKPGGYTF

J gene: TRBJ2-5
V gene: TRBV28
D gene: .
CDR3 protein: CASSSASGDRETQYF

J gene: TRBJ1-1
V gene: TRBV7-2
D gene: .
CDR3 protein: CASSLRENTEAFF

J gene: TRBJ1-2
V gene: TRBV19
D gene: TRBD1
CDR3 protein: CASKDTGGNYGYTF

J gene: TRBJ2-7
V gene: TRBV27
D gene: TRBD1
CDR3 protein: CASSLRQGHEQYF

J gene: TRBJ2-7
V gene: TRBV7-6
D gene: .
CDR3 protein: CASSGGTATTYEQYF

J gene: TRBJ1-3
V gene: TRBV6-5
D gene: .
CDR3 protein: CASRRKTDTIYF

J gene: TRBJ1-1
V gene: TRBV18
D gene: .
CDR3 protein: CASSTGVNTEAFF

J gene: TRBJ2-7
V gene: TRBV5-1
D gene: .
CDR3 protein: CASTDENSYEQYF

J gene: TRBJ2-2
V gene: TRBV24-1
D gene: .
CDR3 protein: CATSAAFTSSSGELFF

J gene: TRBJ2-7
V gene: TRBV5-6
D gene: TRBD2
CDR3 protein: CASSSMTSGGLQYF

J gene: TRBJ2-7
V gene: TRBV5-6
D gene: TRBD2
CDR3 protein: CASSLVAGTYYEQYF